Reported below is one T cell receptor (beta chain). No cognate antigen has been identified for it. It has no much larger one-base neighbor in the sample; base qualities were not kept. The data were taken from a study of blood T cell repertoires in COVID-19 (dated by TCRdb to about 2020). Context from the whole study: Samples covering the acute and convalescent phases of COVID-19 were provided by collaborators in the United States, Italy and Spain. Nearly every sample came with metadata listing a de-identified subject ID, COVID-19 status, age in years and sex. The material from the prospective study consisted of cDNA or gDNA derived from T cells, B-cell-depleted T cells, or PBMCs. HLA class I and class II types, where available, came from metadata supplied by the sample provider rather than from assay-based typing. A freely available public database, intended as a resource for researchers studying the immune response to SARS-CoV-2, is where the repertoires were released. Samples were obtained from the ongoing ImmuneRACE study (first 160 participants) and from about 1,300 subjects provided by 6 global collaborators. Deeply sampled blood TCRbeta repertoires from subjects exposed to, actively infected with, or recovered from COVID-19 were included in the dataset. What the research found in general, with its limitations: The amount of clinical and demographic metadata varied by source and participant and was provided uncurated.

TCRbeta CDR3 regions were amplified from genomic DNA using the immunoSEQ Assay, a bias-controlled multiplex PCR. The paper's data handling went like this. The number of nucleated cells in each sample was estimated from the amplification of reference gene primers within the assay. Sequence reads were collapsed and filtered to measure the absolute abundance of every unique TCRbeta CDR3 rearrangement. For each sample, productive Simpson clonality was calculated by taking the square root of Simpson's diversity index across productive rearrangements. TCRdb carries this immuneACCESS record with in-frame sequences only. Its versions omit some clonotypes, under half of them owing to an unresolved V gene in the studies checked, with the rest unexplained. V and J calls and clone size are copied from that table; D and trimming were computed from the DNA. The sample table records 50,000 or so clones; roughly 88% of these occur just once. Clones ranked in the top ten supply 50% to 75% of the sample.

Collaborating institutions collected whole blood in K2EDTA tubes following their own protocols. For TCRbeta analysis, collaborator samples were shipped as frozen whole blood, as isolated PBMCs, or as DNA extracted from either sample type. V is clipped by 0 bases and J by 0 bases, and the sequence between their germline boundaries is 10 bases long. For CDR1 and CDR2, the germline V gene lists SGHRS and YFSETQ. There are 15 amino acids in the CDR3, from cysteine to phenylalanine inclusive. Only CDR3 DNA remains: 45 bases, in frame from the first base. The receptor was derived from a man between 65 and 80 years old with acute or convalescent COVID-19. Material for sequencing was peripheral blood. The rearranged segments are TRBV5-1 and TRBJ2-7; TRBD2 could be the D gene, as 6 bases match. The CDR3 here reads CASSLGDFSSYEQYF. At the DNA level, the sequence is TGCGCCAGCAGCTTGGGGGACTTCTCCTCCTACGAGCAGTACTTC.